This TCR beta chain was captured by sequencing in a study of blood T cells in healthy people across ages. CDR3 size: 15 residues. Trimming cost V 4 bases and J 4 bases; bases outside gene matches: 8. Germline-derived CDR1 and CDR2 are SGHDT and YYEEEE. A second PCR, run for roughly 7 to 12 cycles, used a sample-barcoded 5' primer plus a J-beta primer mix. TCRdb redid the calling of the 5' RACE reads with MiXCR, one entry per CDR3 protein. This table holds 1.5 million to 2 million distinct CDR3 sequences, roughly 50% found once. The sequenced material came from blood. This sequence was found in a woman in her 40s in good health. V is TRBV5-6 and J is TRBJ2-7, with TRBD1 identical over 10 bases. The CDR3, as DNA: TGTGCCAGCAGCCCGGGACAGGGGAGCGGATACGAGCAGTACTTC. Protein product: CASSPGQGSGYEQYF. Using reference TRBV5-6 and TRBJ2-7 for the parts outside the CDR3, the full variable domain is DAGVTQSPTHLIKTRGQQVTLRCSPKSGHDTVSWYQQALGQGPQFIFQYYEEEERQRGNFPDRFSGHQFPNYSSELNVNALLLGDSALYLCASSPGQGSGYEQYFGPGTRLTVT.